Below are 5 T cell receptor beta chains sequenced from a single sample in a study of blood T cell repertoires in COVID-19. This table comes from immunoSEQ multiplex PCR, and its TCRdb copy is limited to in-frame clones, with some not included. The sample has about 500,000 clones, 89% seen once. The source material was peripheral blood. The receptor source for this set is a man aged 18 to 35 with COVID-19, enrolled during active disease.

The CDR3 coding sequence is TGTGCCAGCAGCCGCGGACAGCCCTATGGCTACACCTTC. Its translation is CASSRGQPYGYTF. V gene TRBV5-8 combines with J gene TRBJ1-2, with D possibly being TRBD1 (6 bases). CDR3 length: 13 amino acids. Trimming took off 4 bases at V and 4 bases at J, with 11 bases between the two ends. Germline lookup yields CDR1 SGHTS and CDR2 YDEGEE.

This clone was detected only once. The chain is built from TRBV5-1 and TRBJ2-3, with 7 positions matching TRBD1. The CDR3 contains 14 residues. J gave up 3 bases and V 6 bases, and 7 bases lay outside the gene matches. Looked up from germline, CDR1 is SGHRS and CDR2 is YFSETQ. CDR3 bases: TGCGCCAGCAAACAGGGGTTAGGTACAGATACGCAGTATTTT. Translating it yields CASKQGLGTDTQYF.

This clone has more than one count but fewer than ten. The chain is built from TRBV20-1 and TRBJ2-1; TRBD2 matches at 7 bases. The CDR3 contains 15 residues. CDR1 is DFQATT, CDR2 SNEGSKA, per germline (reference sequence). The J segment lost 1 base and the V segment lost 3 bases, leaving 6 bases of the junction unmatched. Here the CDR3 DNA reads TGCAGTGCTAGTTTGCCTAGCGGATCCTACAATGAGCAGTTCTTC. This sequence encodes CSASLPSGSYNEQFF.

The V call is TRBV19, the J call TRBJ1-1; 8 bases line up with TRBD1. This CDR3 is 14 amino acids long. V lost 7 bases to trimming and J lost 1 base; unmatched junction nucleotides: 5. The germline CDR1 and CDR2 sequences are LNHDA and SQIVND (reference sequence). CDR3 protein: CASNPRGRNTEAFF. The CDR3 nucleotides read TGTGCCAGTAATCCCAGGGGGCGGAACACTGAAGCTTTCTTT.

This clone was recorded once. The chain is built from TRBV2 and TRBJ2-2; 8 bases are a match to TRBD1. The CDR3 totals 13 residues. Germline CDR1 reads SNHLY; CDR2 reads FYNNEI. Unmatched junction bases numbered 5, after V lost 3 bases and J lost 11 bases. CDR3 loop: CASSEQGALELFF. The CDR3 DNA sequence: TGTGCCAGCAGTGAGCAGGGGGCCCTCGAGCTGTTTTTT.